A selection of T cell receptor beta chains follows, all from one sample in a study of control samples from healthy donors and cancer patients. The table came from immunoSEQ multiplex PCR; TCRdb's copy has only in-frame clones and leaves some out. The sample shows 52,000 or so clones, around 95% of them seen only once. The sample comprised blood. Receptor source: a man in his thirties or forties in good health. The CDR3 runs from the conserved cysteine through the conserved F or W. Expanded clones are given a class, and other clones once, few, many or no size at all.

j_call	v_call	clone_size	cdr3_aa
TRBJ2-7	TRBV18	.	CASSPPRTGAYEQYF
TRBJ2-2	TRBV24-1	.	CATTSGSSGTGELFF
TRBJ2-2	TRBV6-4	.	CATRGQGNTGELFF
TRBJ1-2	TRBV27	once	CASSLSGQLPNYGYTF
TRBJ2-7	TRBV3-1/TRBV3-2	once	CASSQDLRESEQYF
TRBJ1-2	TRBV2	once	CASRRVGTGANGYTF
TRBJ2-2	TRBV4-2	.	CASSQDPSSGSWTGELFF
TRBJ1-2	TRBV4-1	.	CASSRGDRGSYTF
TRBJ2-7	TRBV28	.	CASSERDHRAYF
TRBJ2-1	TRBV15	.	CATSRDLLAGEDLTNEQFF
TRBJ2-7	TRBV10-3	.	CAIRGGYEQYF
TRBJ2-7	TRBV29-1	.	CSVVSDEQYF
TRBJ1-2	TRBV7-2	.	CASSPLGQYGYTF
TRBJ2-7	TRBV3-1/TRBV3-2	.	CASSQAVASGGSTYEQYF
TRBJ2-7	TRBV11-2	.	CASSWRLAGAYEQYF
TRBJ2-7	TRBV12-3/TRBV12-4	few	CASTFSLAYEQYF
TRBJ2-7	TRBV27	.	CASSLFGSSYEQYF
TRBJ1-5	TRBV5-1	.	CASSPTGATNQPQHF
TRBJ2-2	TRBV11-3	.	CASSLDSTSGGSNTGELFF
TRBJ2-3	TRBV6-5	.	CASNPGTVREDTQYF
TRBJ1-2	TRBV4-1	.	CASSQDDTSNYGYTF
TRBJ1-2	TRBV30	once	CAWSVAWTVRVNYGYTF
TRBJ2-5	TRBV29-1	.	CSVDFGRYQETQYF